This paragraph reports one TCR beta chain. Antigen unknown. The entry originates in a study of cytomegalovirus exposure and HLA in healthy donors. Study-wide results and caveats: The sole available immune exposure information was CMV serostatus.

Primers: 60 Vbeta forward and 13 Jbeta reverse. Authors' processing steps: Approximately 11 million of the 75 million to 95 million unique TCR beta chains counted in a later analysis were shared. The protocol was immunoSEQ multiplex PCR, while the TCRdb copy is restricted to in-frame clones and leaves out a portion. V and J calls and clone size are given by that table; D and trimming were obtained from the DNA. The sample carries 190,000 or so clones, 60% to 85% recorded once. V lost 1 base to trimming and J lost 4 bases; unmatched junction nucleotides: 3. Germline V gives CDR1 LNHDA, CDR2 SQIVND (reference sequence). The CDR3 has 17 amino acids.

The V and J genes are TRBV19 and TRBJ2-1; 14 nucleotides line up with TRBD2. The source of this sequence is a girl aged 5-17 years in good health and CMV-seropositive. Input material: PBMCs. The CDR3 spells CASSIVRTSGGYNEQFF. The CDR3 DNA follows: TGTGCCAGTAGTATAGTTAGGACTAGCGGGGGGTACAATGAGCAGTTCTTC.